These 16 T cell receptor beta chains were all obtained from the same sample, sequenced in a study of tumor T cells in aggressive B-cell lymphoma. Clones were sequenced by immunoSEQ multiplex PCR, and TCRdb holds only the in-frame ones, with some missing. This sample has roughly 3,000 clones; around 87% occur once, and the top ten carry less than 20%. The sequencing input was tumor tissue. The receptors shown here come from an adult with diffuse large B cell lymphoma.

The CDR3 DNA reads TGTGCCACTAAAGGGCCCGGACAGGGGCAGACTGAAGCTTTCTTT. Translating it yields CATKGPGQGQTEAFF. The genes are TRBV15 and TRBJ1-1; 9 nucleotides agree with TRBD1. Germline trimming cut 9 bases from V and 5 bases from J; bases unmatched to any gene: 13. CDR1 LNHNV and CDR2 YYDKDF come from the germline V gene (reference sequence). There are 15 residues in the CDR3.

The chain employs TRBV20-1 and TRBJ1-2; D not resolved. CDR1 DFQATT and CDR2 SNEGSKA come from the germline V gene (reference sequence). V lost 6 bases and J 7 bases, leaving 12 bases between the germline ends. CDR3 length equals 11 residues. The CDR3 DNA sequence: TGCAGTGCAACGGACGAGGGTGGCTACACCTTC. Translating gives CSATDEGGYTF.

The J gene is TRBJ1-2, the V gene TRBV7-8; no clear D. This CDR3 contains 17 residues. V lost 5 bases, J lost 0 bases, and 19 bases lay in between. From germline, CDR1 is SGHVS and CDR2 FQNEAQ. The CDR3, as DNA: TGTGCCAGCAGCCCCCCTGACGGGGTCTTAGCTAACTATGGCTACACCTTC. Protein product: CASSPPDGVLANYGYTF. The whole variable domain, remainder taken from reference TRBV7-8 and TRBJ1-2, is GAGVSQSPRYKVAKRGQDVALRCDPISGHVSLFWYQQALGQGPEFLTYFQNEAQLDKSGLPSDRFFAERPEGSVSTLKIQRTQQEDSAVYLCASSPPDGVLANYGYTFGSGTRLTVV.

CDR3: CASSFSGSGYTGELFF. CDR3 DNA: TGTGCCAGCAGCTTCAGCGGGAGTGGGTACACCGGGGAGCTGTTTTTT. The chain couples TRBV7-9 to TRBJ2-2, with 8 positions matching TRBD2. In germline, CDR1 is SEHNR, CDR2 FQNEAQ (reference sequence). Trimming took 3 bases from V and 3 from J; bases not matched to a gene: 6. The length of the CDR3 is 16 residues.

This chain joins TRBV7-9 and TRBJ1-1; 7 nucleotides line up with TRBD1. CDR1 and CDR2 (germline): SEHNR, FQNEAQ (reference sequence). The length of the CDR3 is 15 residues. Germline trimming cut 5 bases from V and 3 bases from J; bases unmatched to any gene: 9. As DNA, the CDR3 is TGTGCCAGCAGCCCCAGAGGACAGGTCTACACTGAAGCTTTCTTT. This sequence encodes CASSPRGQVYTEAFF.

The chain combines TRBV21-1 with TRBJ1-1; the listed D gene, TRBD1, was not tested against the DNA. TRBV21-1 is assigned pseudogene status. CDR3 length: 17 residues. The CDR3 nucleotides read TGTGCCAGCAGTGAAAGTCTCAGACACTCTGTCGACACTGAAGCTTTCTTT. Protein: CASSESLRHSVDTEAFF.

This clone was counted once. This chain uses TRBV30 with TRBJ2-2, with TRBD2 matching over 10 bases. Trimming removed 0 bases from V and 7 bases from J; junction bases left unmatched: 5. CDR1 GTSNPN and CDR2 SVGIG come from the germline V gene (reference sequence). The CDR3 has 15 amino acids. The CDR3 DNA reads TGTGCCTGGAGTGTGTCTAGCGGGGGTGTCGGGGAGCTGTTTTTT. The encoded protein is CAWSVSSGGVGELFF.

CDR3 sequence reads: CASSFSGSGELFF. The CDR3 coding sequence is TGTGCCAGCAGTTTTTCAGGGTCCGGGGAGCTGTTTTTT. This chain links TRBV27 with TRBJ2-2; perhaps TRBD1 as D (5 bases). The CDR3 runs 13 residues. The germline V gene has CDR1 MNHEY and CDR2 SMNVEV (reference sequence). The V end lost 3 bases, the J end lost 6 bases, and 8 bases lay between the germline ends.

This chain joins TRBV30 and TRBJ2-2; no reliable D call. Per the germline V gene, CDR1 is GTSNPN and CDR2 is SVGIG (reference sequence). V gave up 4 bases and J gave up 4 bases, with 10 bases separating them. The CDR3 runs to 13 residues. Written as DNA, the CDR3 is TGTGCCTGGACAGGAACCGCCACCGGGGAGCTGTTTTTT. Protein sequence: CAWTGTATGELFF.

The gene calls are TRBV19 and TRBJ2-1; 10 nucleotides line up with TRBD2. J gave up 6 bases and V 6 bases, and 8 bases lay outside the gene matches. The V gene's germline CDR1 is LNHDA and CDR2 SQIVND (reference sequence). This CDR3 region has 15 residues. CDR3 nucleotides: TGTGCCAGTAGAGACGTTAGCGGGAGGATCAATGAGCAGTTCTTC. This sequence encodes CASRDVSGRINEQFF.

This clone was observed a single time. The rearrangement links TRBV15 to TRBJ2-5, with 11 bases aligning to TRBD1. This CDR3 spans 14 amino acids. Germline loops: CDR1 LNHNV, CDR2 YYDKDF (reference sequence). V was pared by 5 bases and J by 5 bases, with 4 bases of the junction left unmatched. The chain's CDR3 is CATSSGQGVETQYF. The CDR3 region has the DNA TGTGCCACCAGCTCGGGACAGGGGGTCGAGACCCAGTACTTC.

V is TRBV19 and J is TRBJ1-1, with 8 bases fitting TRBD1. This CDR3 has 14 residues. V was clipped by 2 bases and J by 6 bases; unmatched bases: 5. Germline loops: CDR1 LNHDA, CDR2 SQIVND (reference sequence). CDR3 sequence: CASSIRAGGAEAFF. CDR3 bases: TGTGCCAGTAGTATACGTGCAGGGGGCGCTGAAGCTTTCTTT.

The CDR3, as DNA: TGTGCCAGCAGTACAGTCACCCCATCCGGGACAGGGGCAACCCGTCGGCGGACCATATATTTT. Translating it yields CASSTVTPSGTGATRRRTIYF. This chain uses TRBV28 with TRBJ1-3; 10 nucleotides match TRBD1. Per the germline V gene, CDR1 is MDHEN and CDR2 is SYDVKM. CDR3 length: 21 amino acids. With 5 bases clipped from V and 10 bases from J, the junction kept 29 bases outside the gene matches.

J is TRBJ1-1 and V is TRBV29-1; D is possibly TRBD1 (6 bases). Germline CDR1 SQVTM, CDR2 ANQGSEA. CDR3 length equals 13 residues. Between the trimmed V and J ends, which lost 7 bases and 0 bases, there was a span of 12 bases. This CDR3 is CSGQVGLNTEAFF. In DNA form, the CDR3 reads TGCAGCGGACAGGTCGGCTTGAACACTGAAGCTTTCTTT.

The CDR3 sequence: CAIDGGTGNTEAFF. The CDR3 coding sequence is TGTGCCATCGACGGGGGGACAGGGAACACTGAAGCTTTCTTT. The chain recombines TRBV7-9 with TRBJ1-1, with 8 bases that match TRBD1. The CDR3 is 14 amino acids. Per germline, CDR1 SEHNR and CDR2 FQNEAQ (reference sequence). With 10 bases clipped from V and 1 base from J, the junction kept 8 bases outside the gene matches.

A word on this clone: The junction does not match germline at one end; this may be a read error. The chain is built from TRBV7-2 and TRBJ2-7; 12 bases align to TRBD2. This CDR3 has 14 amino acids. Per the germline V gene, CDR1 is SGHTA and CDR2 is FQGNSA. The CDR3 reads CASSLAGGPHEQYF. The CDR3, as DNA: TGTGCCAGCAGCCTAGCGGGGGGGCCCCACGAGCAGTACTTC.